These 25 T cell receptor beta chains originate from one sample sequenced in a study of response to subunit inactivated influenza vaccine. A single record per CDR3 protein comes from TCRdb applying MiXCR to the RT-PCR reads. The sample consists of 500,000 or so distinct CDR3 sequences, 15% to 20% of them appearing once. This material consisted of CD4+ T cells sorted from PBMCs, taken about 23 months after vaccination. These TCRs come from a man aged 50 to 75 who received an inactivated influenza vaccine.

There are many counts of this clonotype. The V gene is TRBV10-3, the J gene TRBJ2-3; weak D call: TRBD2 (6 bases). V was pared by 10 bases and J by 3 bases, with 11 bases between. The CDR3 is 12 amino acids. Germline assignment: CDR1 ENHRY and CDR2 SYGVKD. This CDR3 reads CATHGGTDTQYF. The DNA of the CDR3 is TGTGCCACCCACGGGGGAACAGATACGCAGTATTTT.

This clonotype was seen only a few times. This chain joins TRBV20-1 and TRBJ1-4, with D unresolved. CDR1 and CDR2 (germline): DFQATT, SNEGSKA (reference sequence). CDR3 size: 15 residues. Trimming pared 6 bases from V and 5 bases from J, leaving 19 bases between. As DNA, the CDR3 is TGCAGTGCAAATGGCGGCGACTTCTCAAATGAAAAACTGTTTTTT. The encoded protein is CSANGGDFSNEKLFF.

This clonotype was detected only a few times. The chain is built from TRBV3-1 and TRBJ2-1, with TRBD2 matching 11 bases. V gave up 6 bases and J gave up 4 bases; unmatched junction bases: 8. The CDR3 totals 16 residues. Germline CDR1 and CDR2: LGHDT and YNNKEL (reference sequence). CDR3 protein: CASRQSGTSGYNEQFF. In nucleotides, the CDR3 is TGTGCCAGCAGGCAATCCGGGACTAGCGGTTACAATGAGCAGTTCTTC.

This sequence joins TRBV6-5 and TRBJ2-6, with 8 bases fitting TRBD1. Germline V gene lookup returns CDR1 MNHEY and CDR2 SVGAGI. V dropped 0 bases and J dropped 1; count of bases not matched to a gene: 2. The CDR3 runs to 17 residues. The CDR3 here is CASSYSRTGSGANVLTF. CDR3 bases: TGTGCCAGCAGTTACTCTAGGACAGGGTCTGGGGCCAACGTCCTGACTTTC.

This clonotype was detected only a few times. The chain uses TRBV3-1 and TRBJ2-1, with TRBD2 matching 10 bases. Germline-derived CDR1 and CDR2 are LGHDT and YNNKEL (reference sequence). The CDR3 totals 15 residues. V was clipped by 7 bases and J by 4 bases; unmatched bases: 7. The CDR3 coding sequence is TGTGCCAGCACAACCGGGACTAGCGATTACAATGAGCAGTTCTTC. This translates into CASTTGTSDYNEQFF.

The chain carries TRBV6-2 or TRBV6-3 and TRBJ2-7, with 11 bases identical to TRBD2. The CDR3 runs to 16 residues. The J segment lost 0 bases and the V segment lost 4 bases, leaving 5 bases of the junction unmatched. Germline CDR1 reads MNHEY; CDR2 reads SVGEGT. CDR3 protein: CASSFRLAGGSYEQYF. For the CDR3, the DNA is TGTGCCAGCAGTTTCCGGCTAGCGGGAGGCTCCTACGAGCAGTACTTC.

This clonotype was picked up a small number of times. The rearrangement joins TRBV4-2 to TRBJ2-3; 7 positions match TRBD2. V lost 0 bases to trimming and J lost 3 bases; unmatched junction nucleotides: 9. The germline V gene encodes CDR1 LGHNA and CDR2 YNFKEQ. This CDR3 region has 17 residues. Here the CDR3 DNA reads TGTGCCAGCAGCCAAGACCCAACTCCGGGGGGAACAGATACGCAGTATTTT. It translates to CASSQDPTPGGTDTQYF.

V and J are TRBV6-1 and TRBJ2-7; D gene ambiguous. Trimming cost V 5 bases and J 6 bases, with 32 bases left between them. There are 19 residues in the CDR3. CDR1 is MNHNS and CDR2 is SASEGT in the germline V gene. CDR3 coding DNA: TGTGCCAGCAGTAGAGGCGACGGAAGTTTTATCTCGGGTCTGCGCGAGCAGTACTTC. Translated, it gives CASSRGDGSFISGLREQYF.

The table lists this clonotype with many counts. V and J are TRBV4-2 and TRBJ1-1; 7 bases fit TRBD1. Losses at the gene ends were 3 bases for V and 0 bases for J; bases not matched to a gene: 7. The CDR3 runs to 16 residues. The V gene's germline CDR1 is LGHNA and CDR2 YNFKEQ. The CDR3 here is CASSQKVGQLNTEAFF. CDR3 bases: TGTGCCAGCAGCCAGAAAGTGGGACAGTTGAACACTGAAGCTTTCTTT.

This clonotype was found a few times. This sequence joins TRBV4-1 and TRBJ2-5, with 7 bases fitting TRBD1. This CDR3 is 12 amino acids long. Trimming at V came to 3 bases and at J to 12 bases, leaving 7 bases not matched to a gene. The V gene's germline CDR1 is MGHRA and CDR2 YSYEKL. The CDR3 nucleotides read TGCGCCAGCAGCCAGCCCCGGGACAGAAAGTACTTC. Its translation: CASSQPRDRKYF.

This clonotype was picked up a small number of times. The rearrangement links TRBV7-9 to TRBJ1-1; TRBD1 matches at 8 bases. This CDR3 has 13 residues. Germline CDR1 reads SEHNR; CDR2 reads FQNEAQ (reference sequence). V shed 7 bases, J shed 3 bases, and the junction held 4 bases outside the gene matches. CDR3 amino acids: CASTRDRYTEAFF. The CDR3 DNA sequence: TGTGCCAGCACTCGGGACAGGTACACTGAAGCTTTCTTT.

This chain uses TRBV4-2 with TRBJ2-3; 11 bases are shared with TRBD2. CDR3 length equals 18 residues. V was clipped by 1 base and J by 5 bases; unmatched bases: 11. Germline V CDR1 and CDR2: LGHNA, YNFKEQ. The CDR3 DNA reads as TGTGCCAGCAGCCAAGCCCATGGTAGCGGGGGGGCCGGAGATACGCAGTATTTT. Protein product: CASSQAHGSGGAGDTQYF.

This clonotype was counted between two and nine times. Here the CDR3 reads CASSLGLAGINEQFF. DNA for the CDR3: TGCGCCAGCAGCCTGGGGCTAGCGGGAATCAATGAGCAGTTCTTC. This chain connects TRBV5-1 to TRBJ2-1, with 9 positions matching TRBD2. CDR3 length: 15 residues. V was clipped by 4 bases and J by 6 bases; unmatched bases: 8. The germline gives CDR1 SGHRS, CDR2 YFSETQ.

This clonotype occurred a few times. This chain uses TRBV20-1 with TRBJ2-3; TRBD2 might be the D (6 bases). Trimming took 5 bases from V and 0 from J, leaving 12 bases between them. Germline CDR1 and CDR2: DFQATT and SNEGSKA (reference sequence). This CDR3 region has 14 residues. The CDR3 DNA reads TGCAGTGCTGATGGCGGGACTAGCACAGATACGCAGTATTTT. Translated: CSADGGTSTDTQYF.

The chain combines TRBV5-5 with TRBJ1-1; tentative D call: TRBD1 (6 bases). Per the germline V gene, CDR1 is SGHKS and CDR2 is YYEKEE (reference sequence). Deletions cut 6 bases from V and 1 base from J, with 13 bases between. This CDR3 spans 14 amino acids. The CDR3: CASIPGTTNTEAFF. CDR3 DNA: TGTGCCAGCATACCTGGGACAACGAACACTGAAGCTTTCTTT.

The CDR3 bases are TGCAGTGCTAATACTGGACAGTGGAACGAGCAGTACTTC. Translated, it gives CSANTGQWNEQYF. V and J are TRBV20-1 and TRBJ2-7, with a tentative D call TRBD1 (6 bases). Germline CDR1 DFQATT, CDR2 SNEGSKA (reference sequence). V was shortened by 4 bases and J by 5 bases, with 15 bases between the two germline ends. The CDR3 loop spans 13 amino acids.

This clonotype was counted between two and nine times. The chain uses TRBV25-1 and TRBJ1-4; perhaps TRBD1 as D (6 bases). In germline, CDR1 is MGHDK, CDR2 SYGVNS. Between the trimmed V and J ends, which lost 3 bases and 7 bases, there was a span of 18 bases. The CDR3 spans 16 residues. CDR3 DNA sequence: TGTGCCAGCAGTGACCATGGGGGGACATGGGGTGAAAAACTGTTTTTT. Residues: CASSDHGGTWGEKLFF. Supplemented by reference TRBV25-1 and TRBJ1-4, the full variable domain reads EADIYQTPRYLVIGTGKKITLECSQTMGHDKMYWYQQDPGMELHLIHYSYGVNSTEKGDLSSESTVSRIRTEHFPLTLESARPSHTSQYLCASSDHGGTWGEKLFFGSGTQLSVL.

This clonotype was observed a handful of times. The chain uses TRBV4-3 and TRBJ2-2; TRBD2 matches at 13 bases. Trimming took 4 bases from V and 7 from J; bases not matched to a gene: 12. The CDR3 loop spans 18 amino acids. Germline V lookup: CDR1 LGHNA, CDR2 YSLEER. This CDR3 is CASSRSELAGGPGGELFF. CDR3 nucleotides: TGCGCCAGCAGCCGGTCAGAACTAGCGGGGGGGCCTGGCGGGGAGCTGTTTTTT.

The chain couples TRBV6-2 or TRBV6-3 to TRBJ2-6; 7 nucleotides match TRBD1. Per the germline V gene, CDR1 is MNHEY and CDR2 is SVGEGT. The CDR3 is 15 residues long. The trim removed 6 bases at V and 3 bases at J, leaving 5 bases unmatched. Written as DNA, the CDR3 is TGTGCCAGCAGCCAAACAGGGGTTGGGGCCAACGTCCTGACTTTC. This sequence encodes CASSQTGVGANVLTF.

CDR3 nucleotide sequence: TGCAGTGCTCCCTGGGGGGTTAGCACAGATACGCAGTATTTT. Protein sequence: CSAPWGVSTDTQYF. The chain employs TRBV20-1 and TRBJ2-3; D may be TRBD2 (6 bases). The germline CDR1 and CDR2 sequences are DFQATT and SNEGSKA (reference sequence). Between the trimmed V and J ends, which lost 5 bases and 0 bases, there was a span of 12 bases. This CDR3 is 14 amino acids long.

V is TRBV3-1 and J is TRBJ2-1; D could derive from TRBD1 or TRBD2 (5 bases each). Germline loops: CDR1 LGHDT, CDR2 YNNKEL (reference sequence). Trimming removed 0 bases from V and 13 bases from J, with 10 bases in between. The CDR3 contains 12 residues. CDR3 protein: CASSQEGRGQFF. The DNA for the CDR3 is TGTGCCAGCAGCCAAGAGGGACGGGGACAGTTCTTC.

The chain has TRBV6-5 and TRBJ1-5, with unresolved D. The length of the CDR3 is 14 residues. Trimming cost V 0 bases and J 4 bases, with 7 bases left between them. Germline lookup yields CDR1 MNHEY and CDR2 SVGAGI. The chain's CDR3 is CASSYSMGNQPQHF. In nucleotides, the CDR3 is TGTGCCAGCAGTTACTCGATGGGGAATCAGCCCCAGCATTTT.

This clonotype was counted only a few times. The V call is TRBV14, the J call TRBJ2-1; D is unclear. CDR1 and CDR2 (germline): SGHDN, FVKESK. The CDR3 is made up of 16 amino acids. V shed 1 base and J shed 0 bases, with 10 bases lying between them. The CDR3 loop is CASSQVGRSSYNEQFF. The DNA for the CDR3 is TGTGCCAGCAGCCAAGTCGGCAGGAGCTCCTACAATGAGCAGTTCTTC.

This clonotype came up a few times. The V and J genes are TRBV20-1 and TRBJ1-3; D ambiguous. The CDR3 has 14 residues. Between the trimmed V and J ends, which lost 3 bases and 0 bases, there was a span of 9 bases. Germline V lookup: CDR1 DFQATT, CDR2 SNEGSKA (reference sequence). The CDR3 loop reads CSARVGHSGNTIYF. The CDR3 DNA reads TGCAGTGCTAGGGTCGGCCACTCTGGAAACACCATATATTTT.

V usage is TRBV20-1 and J usage is TRBJ2-1, with 10 nucleotides matching TRBD2. The CDR3 covers 15 residues. V gave up 3 bases and J gave up 8 bases; unmatched junction bases: 10. Germline CDR1 and CDR2: DFQATT and SNEGSKA (reference sequence). The DNA of the CDR3 is TGCAGTGCTAGTGTGCCTAGCGGGAGTGCTTATGAGCAGTTCTTC. Protein: CSASVPSGSAYEQFF.